The 23 T cell receptor beta chains in this list originate from one sample, sequenced in a study of blood T cell repertoires in COVID-19. Measured with immunoSEQ multiplex PCR; TCRdb has only the in-frame clones, and not every one. This sample has under 150,000 clones, with 88% found just once. Specimen: peripheral blood. The receptors here all came from a human donor in a cohort sampled during active COVID-19.

The rearrangement uses TRBV12-3 or TRBV12-4 and TRBJ1-4; D remains unclear. The CDR3 is 12 amino acids. Trimming removed 4 bases at V and 3 bases at J, with 3 bases between. The CDR3 nucleotides are TGTGCCAGCAGTTCTTCTAATGAAAAACTGTTTTTT. Translated, it gives CASSSSNEKLFF.

This chain links TRBV18 with TRBJ2-7; 10 positions agree with TRBD1. The junction had 1 base not matched to a gene; V was cut back by 0 bases and J by 8 bases. Germline V gene lookup returns CDR1 KGHSH and CDR2 LQKENI. The CDR3 is 13 residues long. The CDR3 loop is CASSPPGQGKQYF. CDR3 nucleotides: TGTGCCAGCTCACCACCGGGACAGGGGAAGCAGTACTTC.

The chain joins TRBV5-1 to TRBJ1-5; D is ambiguous. The CDR3 has 15 residues. V gave up 4 bases and J gave up 2 bases, with 13 bases separating them. CDR1 and CDR2 (germline): SGHRS, YFSETQ. This chain's CDR3 is CASSIAGLGNQPQHF. In DNA, the CDR3 is TGCGCCAGCAGCATTGCTGGGCTGGGCAATCAGCCCCAGCATTTT.

V gene TRBV19 combines with J gene TRBJ1-2; D unclear. V lost 5 bases and J 2 bases, leaving 12 bases between the germline ends. Looked up from germline, CDR1 is LNHDA and CDR2 is SQIVND (reference sequence). The CDR3 length is 14 residues. This CDR3 reads CASSPLRRNYGYTF. The CDR3 DNA reads TGTGCCAGTAGTCCCCTTAGAAGAAACTATGGCTACACCTTC. The variable domain in full, completed from reference TRBV19 and TRBJ1-2, reads DGGITQSPKYLFRKEGQNVTLSCEQNLNHDAMYWYRQDPGQGLRLIYYSQIVNDFQKGDIAEGYSVSREKKESFPLTVTSAQKNPTAFYLCASSPLRRNYGYTFGSGTRLTVV.

The V gene is TRBV7-3, the J gene TRBJ2-5, with D perhaps TRBD2 (6 bases). Per the germline V gene, CDR1 is SGHTA and CDR2 is FQGTGA. V lost 5 bases to trimming and J lost 5 bases, with 12 bases between them. The CDR3 runs to 13 residues. CDR3 sequence: CASSRDSRETQYF. CDR3 DNA sequence: TGTGCCAGCAGCCGGGACTCCCGGGAGACCCAGTACTTC.

The rearrangement links TRBV18 to TRBJ1-1; D possibly corresponds to TRBD1 (6 bases). Germline V gene lookup returns CDR1 KGHSH and CDR2 LQKENI. V was trimmed by 3 bases and J by 3 bases, leaving 8 bases between them. There are 13 residues in the CDR3. For the CDR3, the DNA is TGTGCCAGCTCACCGAGACAGGACACTGAAGCTTTCTTT. Protein: CASSPRQDTEAFF.

The chain combines TRBV28 with TRBJ1-5, with D perhaps TRBD1 (6 bases). Germline CDR1 reads MDHEN; CDR2 reads SYDVKM. The CDR3 loop spans 13 amino acids. V was pared by 11 bases and J by 2 bases, with 13 bases between. The CDR3 protein is CALDPGGNQPQHF. Here the CDR3 DNA reads TGTGCCCTGGACCCAGGGGGCAATCAGCCCCAGCATTTT.

The chain employs TRBV6-5 and TRBJ1-2, with 8 bases aligning to TRBD1. CDR1 and CDR2 from the germline V gene are MNHEY and SVGAGI. V was clipped by 1 base and J by 8 bases; unmatched bases: 6. This CDR3 is built from 14 residues. Written as DNA, the CDR3 is TGTGCCAGCAGTTACTGGCAGGGGGCTCAAGGCTACACCTTC. This gives the protein CASSYWQGAQGYTF.

The chain recombines TRBV5-5 with TRBJ1-5; D is ambiguous. The V and J ends lost 2 bases and 0 bases respectively, with 6 bases between them. This CDR3 comprises 14 residues. CDR1 is SGHKS, CDR2 YYEKEE, per germline (reference sequence). The CDR3 DNA reads TGTGCCAGCAGCTTTATCAGTAGCAATCAGCCCCAGCATTTT. Amino acids: CASSFISSNQPQHF.

This sequence joins TRBV5-6 and TRBJ1-5, with TRBD1 matching over 8 bases. CDR1 and CDR2 (germline): SGHDT, YYEEEE. CDR3 length equals 16 residues. J was trimmed by 6 bases and V by 0 bases; bases with no gene match: 8. The CDR3 reads CASSLGTGLIGQPQHF. DNA for the CDR3: TGTGCCAGCAGCTTGGGGACAGGGTTGATAGGTCAGCCCCAGCATTTT.

The chain combines TRBV6-1 with TRBJ2-5; 8 bases line up with TRBD1. J lost 5 bases, V lost 2 bases, and 7 bases had no gene match. CDR1 MNHNS and CDR2 SASEGT come from the germline V gene. This CDR3 spans 15 amino acids. CDR3 in DNA: TGTGCCAGCAGTGAATCGACAGGGGCAGGGGAGACCCAGTACTTC. Translated: CASSESTGAGETQYF.

The chain employs TRBV5-1 and TRBJ2-1; a weak D match, TRBD1 (6 bases). V was trimmed by 5 bases and J by 2 bases, leaving 11 bases between them. This CDR3 is 14 amino acids long. The germline V gene has CDR1 SGHRS and CDR2 YFSETQ. The CDR3 nucleotides are TGCGCCAGCAGTCTCCGGGACACCTACAATGAGCAGTTCTTC. Amino acids: CASSLRDTYNEQFF. The full variable domain, with the rest looked up from reference TRBV5-1 and TRBJ2-1, is KAGVTQTPRYLIKTRGQQVTLSCSPISGHRSVSWYQQTPGQGLQFLFEYFSETQRNKGNFPGRFSGRQFSNSRSEMNVSTLELGDSALYLCASSLRDTYNEQFFGPGTRLTVL.

This chain uses TRBV2 with TRBJ2-5; the D gene is possibly TRBD1 (6 bases). The length of the CDR3 is 14 residues. V lost 7 bases to trimming and J lost 2 bases, with 14 bases between them. Germline-derived CDR1 and CDR2 are SNHLY and FYNNEI. The CDR3, as DNA: TGTGCCAGCAAACTATGGGACACGCAAGAGACCCAGTACTTC. Its protein product is CASKLWDTQETQYF.

The chain combines TRBV6-1 with TRBJ2-5, with D perhaps TRBD1 (5 bases). From germline, CDR1 is MNHNS and CDR2 SASEGT. The CDR3 has 14 amino acids. V lost 1 base and J 2 bases, leaving 8 bases between the germline ends. CDR3 sequence reads: CASSEGTSQETQYF. CDR3 bases: TGTGCCAGCAGTGAAGGGACAAGTCAAGAGACCCAGTACTTC.

The chain joins TRBV19 to TRBJ1-5, with 8 nucleotides matching TRBD1. V shed 8 bases, J shed 0 bases, and the junction held 12 bases outside the gene matches. This CDR3 region has 17 residues. CDR1 is LNHDA and CDR2 is SQIVND in the germline V gene (reference sequence). CDR3: CASDDRGPNYSNQPQHF. In DNA form, the CDR3 reads TGTGCCAGTGACGACAGGGGACCGAATTATAGCAATCAGCCCCAGCATTTT.

The J gene is TRBJ1-2, the V gene TRBV5-6, with D possibly being TRBD1 (5 bases). Trimming pared 4 bases from V and 8 bases from J, leaving 18 bases between. CDR1 and CDR2 (germline): SGHDT, YYEEEE. The CDR3 is 14 amino acids. The CDR3 DNA follows: TGTGCCAGCAGCGCGACGGCGTGGAGGGGCGGCTACACCTTC. It specifies CASSATAWRGGYTF.

The gene calls are TRBV4-1 and TRBJ2-3; TRBD2 matches 8 bases. Germline assignment: CDR1 MGHRA and CDR2 YSYEKL. V shed 1 base, J shed 5 bases, and the junction held 14 bases outside the gene matches. This CDR3 spans 18 amino acids. This chain's CDR3 is CASSQVRRAGGKGDTQYF. The CDR3 DNA reads as TGCGCCAGCAGCCAAGTTCGCCGCGCGGGGGGCAAGGGAGATACGCAGTATTTT.

The chain recombines TRBV5-4 with TRBJ2-7; 7 nucleotides align to TRBD1. The germline V gene encodes CDR1 SGHNT and CDR2 YYREEE (reference sequence). The length of the CDR3 is 16 residues. V shed 3 bases, J shed 2 bases, and the junction held 11 bases outside the gene matches. The CDR3 loop is CASSSDMGQPTYEQYF. The CDR3 nucleotides read TGTGCCAGCAGCTCTGATATGGGACAGCCAACCTACGAGCAGTACTTC.

The chain has TRBV2 and TRBJ2-7, with D possibly being TRBD1 (6 bases). This CDR3 spans 16 amino acids. The V end was cut by 3 bases, the J end by 4 bases, with 19 bases between. Germline V gene data show CDR1 as SNHLY and CDR2 as FYNNEI. The CDR3 loop is CASSEESQGTGYEQYF. The CDR3 DNA sequence: TGTGCCAGCAGTGAGGAGAGCCAGGGGACGGGGTACGAGCAGTACTTC.

The J gene is TRBJ2-5, the V gene TRBV9; TRBD1 aligns across 7 bases. In germline, CDR1 is SGDLS, CDR2 YYNGEE. The length of the CDR3 is 15 residues. Trimming cost V 3 bases and J 4 bases; bases outside gene matches: 9. This CDR3 reads CASSADQGEVETQYF. CDR3 in DNA: TGTGCCAGCAGCGCCGACCAGGGGGAAGTAGAGACCCAGTACTTC.

On this clone itself: Distinct nucleotide sequences in the sample also encode this CDR3. This chain uses TRBV19 with TRBJ2-7, with D maybe TRBD1 (5 bases). Trimming took 3 bases from V and 1 from J, leaving 7 bases between them. From germline, CDR1 is LNHDA and CDR2 SQIVND (reference sequence). The CDR3 runs to 13 residues. The CDR3 spells CASSMGRSYEQYF. CDR3 nucleotide sequence: TGTGCCAGTAGTATGGGGCGTTCCTACGAGCAGTACTTC.

This chain joins TRBV27 and TRBJ2-1; 7 nucleotides agree with TRBD2. V lost 0 bases, J lost 0 bases, and 14 bases stayed unmatched. CDR3 length: 20 amino acids. The germline V gene has CDR1 MNHEY and CDR2 SMNVEV (reference sequence). The CDR3 DNA is TGTGCCAGCAGTTTATCCCTGAGGAGGAGCGGGGCGAGCTCCTACAATGAGCAGTTCTTC. It specifies CASSLSLRRSGASSYNEQFF.

This chain links TRBV29-1 with TRBJ1-3; D gene unclear. V lost 5 bases, J lost 0 bases, and 11 bases lay in between. Germline V CDR1 and CDR2: SQVTM, ANQGSEA. There are 14 residues in the CDR3. The CDR3 DNA sequence: TGCAGCGTTAGGGAGACAAACTCTGGAAACACCATATATTTT. It codes for CSVRETNSGNTIYF.